The 23 T cell receptor beta chains in this list originate from one sample, sequenced in a study of shared clonotypes between healthy human individuals. The repertoire was sequenced with immunoSEQ multiplex PCR; TCRdb's copy has only in-frame clones and lacks some. The data show approximately 470,000 clones, 81% seen once. The source material was PBMCs. All receptors derive from a woman aged 40 to 50 in good health. Some clones in this sample may be carry-over from other donors' samples.

V and J are TRBV27 and TRBJ2-3; TRBD2 is a possible D gene (5 bases). This CDR3 comprises 16 residues. V dropped 4 bases and J dropped 11 bases, with 25 bases sitting between them. Germline values: CDR1 MNHEY, CDR2 SMNVEV (reference sequence). In DNA, the CDR3 is TGTGCCAGCAGTTCAACCCCTGGGATGAACCGGGGTGGGCAGTATTTT. Translated, it gives CASSSTPGMNRGGQYF.

Only one count was recorded for this clone. A much larger clonotype is one base distant, so this may be a read error. This CDR3 fails to terminate in the conserved phenylalanine or tryptophan, so it likely reflects a read error. The V and J genes are TRBV10-2 and TRBJ2-7; no reliable D call. This CDR3 spans 13 amino acids. V shed 1 base and J shed 2 bases, with 6 bases lying between them. Per the germline V gene, CDR1 is WSHSY and CDR2 is SAAADI. The CDR3 sequence is CASSEWKTYEQYL. The CDR3, as DNA: TGCGCCAGCAGTGAGTGGAAAACCTACGAGCAGTACCTC.

This chain links TRBV18 with TRBJ2-3, with D perhaps TRBD2 (6 bases). Germline CDR1 and CDR2: KGHSH and LQKENI. The CDR3 covers 17 residues. V dropped 0 bases and J dropped 0 bases, with 13 bases sitting between them. CDR3 DNA sequence: TGTGCCAGCTCACCACCGACGGCGGGACCTAGCACAGATACGCAGTATTTT. Translated, it gives CASSPPTAGPSTDTQYF.

The chain employs TRBV4-3 and TRBJ2-2; 10 bases are a match to TRBD2. CDR1 is LGHNA and CDR2 is YSLEER in the germline V gene. There are 16 residues in the CDR3. Trimming removed 0 bases from V and 9 bases from J; junction bases left unmatched: 7. CDR3 bases: TGCGCCAGCAGCCAAGATAGGGGGGGACTAGCGTGGGAGCTGTTTTTT. Protein sequence: CASSQDRGGLAWELFF.

This chain connects TRBV7-9 to TRBJ2-3; TRBD2 matches at 11 bases. The length of the CDR3 is 17 residues. Germline V gives CDR1 SEHNR, CDR2 FQNEAQ (reference sequence). The V segment lost 7 bases and the J segment 2 bases; nucleotides outside the gene matches: 11. The CDR3 DNA sequence: TGTGCCAGCAAAAGGGACCTAGCGGGAGGTATCACAGATACGCAGTATTTT. Its protein is CASKRDLAGGITDTQYF.

Only one count was recorded for this clone. The chain has TRBV28 and TRBJ1-3; D perhaps matches TRBD1 (6 bases). The CDR3 consists of 15 residues. The V gene's germline CDR1 is MDHEN and CDR2 SYDVKM. Trimming stripped 4 bases from V and 3 bases from J, with 13 bases between. DNA of the CDR3: TGTGCCAGCAGTTCCCGGGGCAGGGGTGGAAACACCATATATTTT. This encodes CASSSRGRGGNTIYF. Complete variable domain (other parts from reference TRBV28 and TRBJ1-3): DVKVTQSSRYLVKRTGEKVFLECVQDMDHENMFWYRQDPGLGLRLIYFSYDVKMKEKGDIPEGYSVSREKKERFSLILESASTNQTSMYLCASSSRGRGGNTIYFGEGSWLTVV.

This sequence joins TRBV18 and TRBJ2-7; 8 positions agree with TRBD2. The CDR3 length is 17 residues. The ends lost 3 bases at V and 5 bases at J; junction bases unmatched: 15. The germline gives CDR1 KGHSH, CDR2 LQKENI. CDR3 in DNA: TGTGCCAGCTCACCTAGGGGTAGCGGGATCTCTTGGGACGAGCAGTACTTC. Its protein product is CASSPRGSGISWDEQYF.

The sample holds one count of this clone. This chain links TRBV9 with TRBJ2-3; D gene uncertain. Germline CDR1 is SGDLS and CDR2 is YYNGEE. V was shortened by 5 bases and J by 0 bases, with 7 bases between the two germline ends. The CDR3 contains 13 residues. In DNA, the CDR3 is TGTGCCAGCAGTGTTGCAAGCACAGATACGCAGTATTTT. It is translated as CASSVASTDTQYF.

The chain has TRBV7-9 and TRBJ2-7; D might be TRBD1 (6 bases). Trimming left V 5 bases short and J 7 bases short, with 12 bases between. The germline V gene has CDR1 SEHNR and CDR2 FQNEAQ (reference sequence). The CDR3 has 12 amino acids. CDR3: CASSEDRGEQYF. The CDR3 DNA sequence: TGTGCCAGCAGCGAGGATAGGGGGGAGCAGTACTTC.

The V gene is TRBV7-9, the J gene TRBJ2-7; 7 nucleotides line up with TRBD1. This CDR3 region has 14 residues. The V gene end was trimmed by 1 base and the J gene end by 9 bases; junction bases not matched to a gene: 9. Per germline, CDR1 SEHNR and CDR2 FQNEAQ (reference sequence). As DNA, the CDR3 is TGTGCCAGCAGCTTAGGGGACAGCCTTACGAGGCAGTACTTC. As protein: CASSLGDSLTRQYF.

The chain joins TRBV7-2 to TRBJ2-7; D is unclear. Germline-derived CDR1 and CDR2 are SGHTA and FQGNSA. This CDR3 has 13 amino acids. The V end lost 2 bases, the J end lost 2 bases, and 7 bases lay between the germline ends. Written as DNA, the CDR3 is TGTGCCAGCAGCTTATCCCCGGCCTACGAGCAGTACTTC. Its translation: CASSLSPAYEQYF.

Worth noting for this clone: This likely came from a read error, as a far larger clone is one base away. The sample has other DNA sequences that encode this CDR3 too. The chain is built from TRBV6-5 and TRBJ2-5; 7 positions match TRBD1. CDR3 size: 16 residues. Germline CDR1 is MNHEY and CDR2 is SVGAGI. In nucleotides, the CDR3 is TGTGCCAGCAGTTCCCTAAAGGGGACAGCTTTGGAGACTCAGTACTTC. This translates into CASSSLKGTALETQYF.

Points on this clone: A far larger clone is a single base away, which makes a read error likely. The chain joins TRBV27 to TRBJ2-5; D possibly matches TRBD1 or TRBD2 (5 bases each). The end of the DNA aligns better with TRBJ2-7, so the J call may be wrong. The V gene's germline CDR1 is MNHEY and CDR2 SMNVEV (reference sequence). The CDR3 contains 16 residues. The CDR3 DNA reads TGTGCCAGCAGTCTGACGGGACCAGCGAGACATTACGAGCAGTACTTC. As protein: CASSLTGPARHYEQYF.

This chain links TRBV5-1 with TRBJ2-5; D gene ambiguous. Trimming cost V 4 bases and J 2 bases, with 6 bases left between them. The germline gives CDR1 SGHRS, CDR2 YFSETQ. This CDR3 has 12 residues. As DNA, the CDR3 is TGCGCCAGCAGCCCTTTTCAAGAGACCCAGTACTTC. Translation gives CASSPFQETQYF.

As regards this clone: Since a far larger clone is one base different, this is likely a read error. This chain connects TRBV27 to TRBJ2-6, with 8 bases lining up with TRBD2. Germline V gene data show CDR1 as MNHEY and CDR2 as SMNVEV (reference sequence). The CDR3 loop spans 18 amino acids. CDR3 residues: CASSFIAGQNSGANILTF. For the CDR3, the DNA is TGTGCCAGCAGTTTTATAGCGGGGCAGAACTCTGGGGCCAACATCCTGACTTTC. The full variable domain, its missing parts supplied by reference TRBV27 and TRBJ2-6, is EAQVTQNPRYLITVTGKKLTVTCSQNMNHEYMSWYRQDPGLGLRQIYYSMNVEVTDKGDVPEGYKVSRKEKRNFPLILESPSPNQTSLYFCASSFIAGQNSGANILTFGAGSRLTVL.

The V gene is TRBV27, the J gene TRBJ2-7; either TRBD1 or TRBD2 may supply D (6 bases each). This CDR3 is 15 amino acids long. V was shortened by 7 bases and J by 4 bases, with 20 bases between the two germline ends. Germline CDR1 reads MNHEY; CDR2 reads SMNVEV (reference sequence). DNA for the CDR3: TGTGCCAGCAAAAAAGGGGGGAATACACCTTACGAGCAGTACTTC. It codes for CASKKGGNTPYEQYF.

J is TRBJ2-7 and V is TRBV9; no clear D. Trimming took off 0 bases at V and 4 bases at J, with 14 bases between the two ends. The CDR3 covers 15 residues. Germline loops: CDR1 SGDLS, CDR2 YYNGEE. CDR3 nucleotides: TGTGCCAGCAGCGTAGCTCTTGGCGGCCCTTACGAGCAGTACTTC. Its protein is CASSVALGGPYEQYF.

With regard to this clone: Being one base from a much bigger clone, this may be a read error. The V call is TRBV30, the J call TRBJ2-5; D is perhaps TRBD2 (5 bases). From germline, CDR1 is GTSNPN and CDR2 SVGIG (reference sequence). The CDR3 runs 13 residues. The CDR3 reads CVWRTHGQETQYF. The CDR3 DNA sequence: TGTGTCTGGAGGACCCATGGTCAAGAGACCCAGTACTTC.

The gene calls are TRBV7-9 and TRBJ1-5, with a weak D call TRBD1 (6 bases). The CDR3 is 12 residues long. Deletions cut 4 bases from V and 6 bases from J, with 7 bases between. Per germline, CDR1 SEHNR and CDR2 FQNEAQ (reference sequence). CDR3 nucleotide sequence: TGTGCCAGCAGCTGGGACACTCAGCCCCAGCATTTT. Protein sequence: CASSWDTQPQHF.

This chain uses TRBV28 with TRBJ2-7; TRBD1 agrees at 8 bases. The CDR3 loop spans 16 amino acids. The trim removed 2 bases at V and 3 bases at J, leaving 9 bases unmatched. Germline V gene lookup returns CDR1 MDHEN and CDR2 SYDVKM. The CDR3 loop reads CASSLVFGTGDYEQYF. Here the CDR3 DNA reads TGTGCCAGCAGTTTAGTTTTCGGGACAGGTGACTACGAGCAGTACTTC.

V gene TRBV9 combines with J gene TRBJ2-7; 8 nucleotides align to TRBD2. This CDR3 is 15 amino acids long. V lost 0 bases, J lost 4 bases, and 6 bases stayed unmatched. Looked up from germline, CDR1 is SGDLS and CDR2 is YYNGEE. CDR3 protein: CASSVGFLAGYEQYF. In DNA, the CDR3 is TGTGCCAGCAGCGTAGGTTTCCTAGCGGGTTACGAGCAGTACTTC. Using reference TRBV9 and TRBJ2-7 for the parts outside the CDR3, the full variable domain is DSGVTQTPKHLITATGQRVTLRCSPRSGDLSVYWYQQSLDQGLQFLIQYYNGEERAKGNILERFSAQQFPDLHSELNLSSLELGDSALYFCASSVGFLAGYEQYFGPGTRLTVT.

The chain joins TRBV5-4 to TRBJ2-5; 9 positions agree with TRBD2. J gave up 7 bases and V 3 bases, and 16 bases lay outside the gene matches. The CDR3 totals 17 residues. In germline, CDR1 is SGHNT, CDR2 YYREEE (reference sequence). The CDR3 DNA follows: TGTGCCAGCAGCTCCCCGTCAACGACTAGCGGTCGGGGGACCCAGTACTTC. This sequence encodes CASSSPSTTSGRGTQYF.

This sequence joins TRBV7-2 and TRBJ2-7; D is perhaps TRBD1 (7 bases). Trimming removed 5 bases at V and 4 bases at J, with 18 bases between. CDR1 is SGHTA and CDR2 is FQGNSA in the germline V gene. This CDR3 is 15 amino acids long. The CDR3 loop reads CASSPGGSTGYEQYF. The CDR3 DNA sequence: TGTGCCAGCAGCCCAGGGGGGTCTACAGGATACGAGCAGTACTTC. The entire variable domain, with the rest obtained from reference TRBV7-2 and TRBJ2-7, is as follows: GAGVSQSPSNKVTEKGKDVELRCDPISGHTALYWYRQSLGQGLEFLIYFQGNSAPDKSGLPSDRFSAERTGGSVSTLTIQRTQQEDSAVYLCASSPGGSTGYEQYFGPGTRLTVT.